This is a list of T cell receptor beta chains from one sample in a study of T-cell reconstitution after alpha-beta-depleted transplantation in children. TCRdb independently ran MiXCR on the PCR reads; one entry per CDR3 protein. The data hold a few hundred thousand distinct CDR3 sequences, with 25% to 30% observed a single time. The sample here was PBMCs, taken before TCRalphabeta/CD19-depleted stem cell transplant. Receptors originate from a boy younger than two with Wiskott-Aldrich syndrome, due to receive a stem cell transplant. Each CDR3 is given with its conserved first and last residue. D genes are given only for firm matches. Clone size is shown for a subset of rows, as once, few, many or a class of expanded clone.

TRBD1 TRBJ2-1 NA TRBV29-1 TGCAGCGTTGGACAGGGGGCAAATGAGCAGTTCTTC CSVGQGANEQFF
TRBD2 TRBJ2-1 NA TRBV5-6 TGTGCCAGCAGCCTCCAGCGGGGTTACAATGAGCAGTTCTTC CASSLQRGYNEQFF
TRBD2 TRBJ2-7 NA TRBV20-1 TGCAGTGCTCAGACTAGCGGGACCTACGAGCAGTACTTC CSAQTSGTYEQYF
NA TRBJ1-5 few TRBV19 TGTGCCAGTACCAAGGGATGGGCTCAGCCCCAGCATTTT CASTKGWAQPQHF
NA TRBJ2-3 once TRBV5-5 TGTGCCAGCAGCTTGGTTTTGACACGCACAGATACGCAGTATTTT CASSLVLTRTDTQYF
NA TRBJ2-5 few TRBV5-1 TGCGCCAGCAGCTTGGCAGTACGGGGTTTGCGGCAAGAGACCCAGTACTTC CASSLAVRGLRQETQYF
TRBD1 TRBJ1-6 few TRBV20-1 TGCAGTGCTAGAGTAGACAGGGACGGCTATAATTCACCCCTCCACTTT CSARVDRDGYNSPLHF
TRBD2 TRBJ2-2 NA TRBV20-1 TGCAGTGCTCCGTCTAGCGGGAGGGGGACCGGGGAGCTGTTTTTT CSAPSSGRGTGELFF
TRBD1 TRBJ1-5 NA TRBV6-1 TGTGCCAGCAGTGAAAGGGACAGGTTACGAGGACAGCCCCAGCATTTT CASSERDRLRGQPQHF
TRBD2 TRBJ2-1 NA TRBV3-1 TGTGCCAGCAGCCAAGACCTGGGAGCGGGAGGCAATGAGCAGTTCTTC CASSQDLGAGGNEQFF
NA TRBJ2-1 NA TRBV5-1 TGCGCCAGCAGCGTGGGCCTTAGGCTGGACAATGAGCAGTTCTTC CASSVGLRLDNEQFF
NA TRBJ1-1 NA TRBV3-1 TGTGCCAGCAGCGTGACCTTGGGTTCCACTGAAGCTTTCTTT CASSVTLGSTEAFF
TRBD1 TRBJ2-2 NA TRBV20-1 TGCAGTGCTAGACGGACAGGGGCAGTCTACACCGGGGAGCTGTTTTTT CSARRTGAVYTGELFF
TRBD2 TRBJ2-1 NA TRBV5-1 TGCGCCAGCAGCTCACTAGCGGGAGGGCCCGATGAGCAGTTCTTC CASSSLAGGPDEQFF
TRBD1 TRBJ1-4 NA TRBV28 TGTGCCAGCAGTTCCCGGACAGGGTATGAAAAACTGTTTTTT CASSSRTGYEKLFF
TRBD2 TRBJ2-7 few TRBV5-1 TGCGCCAGCAGCTTGCTGCCAGCGGGGTACGAGCAGTACTTC CASSLLPAGYEQYF
TRBD1 TRBJ2-1 few TRBV30 TGTGCCTGGATTGGTAGGGGGCAAAGGAATGAGCAGTTCTTC CAWIGRGQRNEQFF